A single sample gave rise to the 2 T cell receptor beta chains below, sequenced in a study of human thymus T cells. Assay: immunoSEQ multiplex PCR; the TCRdb copy retains only in-frame clones and omits some. In the table there are about 78,000 clones, around 96% of which are singletons. Resections removed during corrective heart surgery provided the thymus tissue used. The sequenced material came from thymus tissue. These receptors came from a boy younger than two with a congenital heart defect but otherwise immunologically healthy.

V is TRBV11-2 and J is TRBJ1-1; possible D gene TRBD1, 6 bases. The CDR3 totals 16 residues. The germline CDR1 and CDR2 sequences are SGHAT and FQNNGV. With 4 bases removed from V and 0 bases from J, the gap between germline ends came to 15 bases. Here the CDR3 reads CASSSGHLRMNTEAFF. CDR3 DNA: TGTGCCAGCAGCTCGGGACACCTAAGGATGAACACTGAAGCTTTCTTT. Supplemented by reference TRBV11-2 and TRBJ1-1, the full variable domain reads EAGVAQSPRYKIIEKRQSVAFWCNPISGHATLYWYQQILGQGPKLLIQFQNNGVVDDSQLPKDRFSAERLKGVDSTLKIQPAKLEDSAVYLCASSSGHLRMNTEAFFGQGTRLTVV.

This clone has a single count. CDR3 sequence (DNA): TGTGCCAGCAGCTTTGAAAGGGCCGGGACCTACGAGCAGTACTTC. Residues: CASSFERAGTYEQYF. The J gene is TRBJ2-7, the V gene TRBV5-8, with a tentative D call TRBD2 (5 bases). V was cut by 2 bases and J by 2 bases, with 14 bases left in between. This CDR3 has 15 residues. Germline assignment: CDR1 SGHTS and CDR2 YDEGEE. The full variable domain, completed using reference TRBV5-8 and TRBJ2-7, is EAGVTQSPTHLIKTRGQQATLRCSPISGHTSVYWYQQALGLGLQFLLWYDEGEERNRGNFPPRFSGRQFPNYSSELNVNALELEDSALYLCASSFERAGTYEQYFGPGTRLTVT.